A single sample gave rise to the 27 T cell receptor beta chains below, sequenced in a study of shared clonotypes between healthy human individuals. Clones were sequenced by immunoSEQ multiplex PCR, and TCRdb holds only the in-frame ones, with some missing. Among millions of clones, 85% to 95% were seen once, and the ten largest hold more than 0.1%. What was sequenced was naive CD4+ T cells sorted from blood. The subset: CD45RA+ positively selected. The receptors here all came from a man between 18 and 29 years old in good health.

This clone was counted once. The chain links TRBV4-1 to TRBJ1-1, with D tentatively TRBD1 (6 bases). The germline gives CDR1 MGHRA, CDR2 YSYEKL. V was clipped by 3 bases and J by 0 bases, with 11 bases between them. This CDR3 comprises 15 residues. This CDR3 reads CASSHKTGLNTEAFF. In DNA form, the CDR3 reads TGCGCCAGCAGCCACAAAACAGGGTTGAACACTGAAGCTTTCTTT.

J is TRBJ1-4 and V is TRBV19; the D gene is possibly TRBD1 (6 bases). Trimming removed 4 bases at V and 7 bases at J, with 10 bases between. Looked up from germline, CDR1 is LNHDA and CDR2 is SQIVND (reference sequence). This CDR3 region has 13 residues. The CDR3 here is CASSNRESEKLFF. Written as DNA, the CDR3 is TGTGCCAGTAGTAACAGGGAGTCTGAAAAACTGTTTTTT.

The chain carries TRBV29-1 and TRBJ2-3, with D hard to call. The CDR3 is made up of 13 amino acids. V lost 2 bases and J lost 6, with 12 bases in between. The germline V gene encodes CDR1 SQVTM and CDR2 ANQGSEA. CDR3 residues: CSVEMGLGDTQYF. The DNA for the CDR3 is TGCAGCGTTGAAATGGGTTTGGGGGATACGCAGTATTTT.

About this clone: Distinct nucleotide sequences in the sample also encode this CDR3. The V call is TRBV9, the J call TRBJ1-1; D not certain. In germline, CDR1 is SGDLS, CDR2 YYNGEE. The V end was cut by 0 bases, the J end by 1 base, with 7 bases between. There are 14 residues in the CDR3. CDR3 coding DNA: TGTGCCAGCAGCGTAGTTGGAGAGAACACTGAAGCTTTCTTT. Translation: CASSVVGENTEAFF.

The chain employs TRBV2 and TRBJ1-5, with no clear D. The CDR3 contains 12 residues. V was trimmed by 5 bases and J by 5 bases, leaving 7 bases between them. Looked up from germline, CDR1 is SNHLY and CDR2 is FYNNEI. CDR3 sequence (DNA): TGTGCCAGCAGTACCGATGATCAGCCCCAGCATTTT. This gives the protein CASSTDDQPQHF.

DNA for the CDR3: TGTGCCAGTAGTATAGGACCTGACAGGTTCACCTACGAGCAGTACTTC. Amino acid sequence: CASSIGPDRFTYEQYF. This chain links TRBV19 with TRBJ2-7; TRBD1 is a possible D gene (6 bases). The germline V gene has CDR1 LNHDA and CDR2 SQIVND (reference sequence). Trimming cost V 1 base and J 2 bases, with 15 bases left between them. The CDR3 contains 16 residues.

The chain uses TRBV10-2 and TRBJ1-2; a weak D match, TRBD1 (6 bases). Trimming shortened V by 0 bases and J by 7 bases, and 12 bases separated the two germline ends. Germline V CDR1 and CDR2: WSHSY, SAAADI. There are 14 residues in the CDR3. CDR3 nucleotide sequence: TGCGCCAGCAGTGAGTCAAAGGGGGTGAGTGGCTACACCTTC. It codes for CASSESKGVSGYTF.

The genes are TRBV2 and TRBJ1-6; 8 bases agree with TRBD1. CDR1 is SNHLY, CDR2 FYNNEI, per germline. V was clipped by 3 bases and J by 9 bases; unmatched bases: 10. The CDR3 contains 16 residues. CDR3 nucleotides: TGTGCCAGCAGTGAGGCCGGACAGGGATTAGCTTCACCCCTCCACTTT. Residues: CASSEAGQGLASPLHF.

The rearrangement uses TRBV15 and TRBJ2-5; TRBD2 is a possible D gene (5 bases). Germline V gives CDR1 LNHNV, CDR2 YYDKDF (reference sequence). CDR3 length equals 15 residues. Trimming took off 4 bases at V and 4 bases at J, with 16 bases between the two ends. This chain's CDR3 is CATSTSRQKGETQYF. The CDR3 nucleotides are TGTGCCACCAGCACTAGCCGTCAGAAGGGAGAGACCCAGTACTTC.

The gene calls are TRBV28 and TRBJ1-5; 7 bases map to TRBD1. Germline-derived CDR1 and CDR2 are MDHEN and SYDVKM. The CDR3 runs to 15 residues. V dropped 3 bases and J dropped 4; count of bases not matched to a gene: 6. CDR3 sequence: CASSFPTGRNQPQHF. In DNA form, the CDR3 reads TGTGCCAGCAGTTTCCCGACAGGGCGAAATCAGCCCCAGCATTTT. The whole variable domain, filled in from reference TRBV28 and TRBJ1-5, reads DVKVTQSSRYLVKRTGEKVFLECVQDMDHENMFWYRQDPGLGLRLIYFSYDVKMKEKGDIPEGYSVSREKKERFSLILESASTNQTSMYLCASSFPTGRNQPQHFGDGTRLSIL.

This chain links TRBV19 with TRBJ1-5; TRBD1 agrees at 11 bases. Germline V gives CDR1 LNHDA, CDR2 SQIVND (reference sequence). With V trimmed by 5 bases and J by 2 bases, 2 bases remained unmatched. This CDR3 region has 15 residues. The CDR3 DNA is TGTGCCAGTAGTGGGGACAGGGGGGGCAATCAGCCCCAGCATTTT. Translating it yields CASSGDRGGNQPQHF.

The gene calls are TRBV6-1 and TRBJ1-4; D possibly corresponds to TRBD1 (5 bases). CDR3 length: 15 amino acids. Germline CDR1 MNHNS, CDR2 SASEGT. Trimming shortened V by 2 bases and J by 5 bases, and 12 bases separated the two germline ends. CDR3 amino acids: CASSEMLKGNEKLFF. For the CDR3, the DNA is TGTGCCAGCAGTGAAATGTTAAAGGGGAATGAAAAACTGTTTTTT.

The CDR3 is CASSLGAGVAADTQYF. In nucleotides, the CDR3 is TGCGCCAGCAGCTTGGGGGCGGGAGTCGCGGCAGATACGCAGTATTTT. The V call is TRBV5-1, the J call TRBJ2-3; the match to TRBD2 covers 7 bases. This CDR3 is built from 16 residues. Trimming at V came to 0 bases and at J to 4 bases, leaving 8 bases not matched to a gene. Germline assignment: CDR1 SGHRS and CDR2 YFSETQ.

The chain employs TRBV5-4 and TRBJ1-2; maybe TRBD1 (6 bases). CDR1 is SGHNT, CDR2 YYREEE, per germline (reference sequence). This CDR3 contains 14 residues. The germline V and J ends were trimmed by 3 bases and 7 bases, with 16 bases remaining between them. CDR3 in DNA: TGTGCCAGCAGCTGGGCAAGGACAGATTCTGGCTACACCTTC. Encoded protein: CASSWARTDSGYTF.

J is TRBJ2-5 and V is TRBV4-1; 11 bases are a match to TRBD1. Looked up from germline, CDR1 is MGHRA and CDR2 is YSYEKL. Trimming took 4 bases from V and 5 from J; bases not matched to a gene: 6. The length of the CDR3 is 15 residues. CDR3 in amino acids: CASSLGDRGMETQYF. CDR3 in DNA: TGCGCCAGCAGCCTAGGGGACAGGGGGATGGAGACCCAGTACTTC.

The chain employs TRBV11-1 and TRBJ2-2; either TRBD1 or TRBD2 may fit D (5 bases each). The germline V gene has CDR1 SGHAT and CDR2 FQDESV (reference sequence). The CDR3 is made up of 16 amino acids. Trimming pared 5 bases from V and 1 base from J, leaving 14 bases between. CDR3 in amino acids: CASSESGTVNTGELFF. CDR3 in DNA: TGTGCCAGCAGCGAATCCGGGACCGTGAACACCGGGGAGCTGTTTTTT.

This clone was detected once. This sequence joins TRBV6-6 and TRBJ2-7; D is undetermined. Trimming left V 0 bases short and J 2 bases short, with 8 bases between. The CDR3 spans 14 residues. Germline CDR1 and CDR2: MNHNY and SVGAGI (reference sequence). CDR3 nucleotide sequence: TGTGCCAGCAGTTACTCGAACCAAGCCTACGAGCAGTACTTC. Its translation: CASSYSNQAYEQYF.

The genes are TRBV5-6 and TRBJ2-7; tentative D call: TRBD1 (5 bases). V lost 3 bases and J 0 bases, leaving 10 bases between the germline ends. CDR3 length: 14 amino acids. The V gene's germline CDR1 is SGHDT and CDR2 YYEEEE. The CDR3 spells CASSSWGLSYEQYF. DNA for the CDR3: TGTGCCAGCAGCTCCTGGGGCCTCTCCTACGAGCAGTACTTC. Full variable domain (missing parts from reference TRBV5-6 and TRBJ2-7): DAGVTQSPTHLIKTRGQQVTLRCSPKSGHDTVSWYQQALGQGPQFIFQYYEEEERQRGNFPDRFSGHQFPNYSSELNVNALLLGDSALYLCASSSWGLSYEQYFGPGTRLTVT.

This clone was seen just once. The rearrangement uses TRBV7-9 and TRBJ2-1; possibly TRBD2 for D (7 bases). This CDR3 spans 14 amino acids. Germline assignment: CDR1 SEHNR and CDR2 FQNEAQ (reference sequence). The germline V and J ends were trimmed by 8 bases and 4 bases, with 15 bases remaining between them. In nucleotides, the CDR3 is TGTGCCAGCTCCCGGGGGGCCGAATACAATGAGCAGTTCTTC. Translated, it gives CASSRGAEYNEQFF.

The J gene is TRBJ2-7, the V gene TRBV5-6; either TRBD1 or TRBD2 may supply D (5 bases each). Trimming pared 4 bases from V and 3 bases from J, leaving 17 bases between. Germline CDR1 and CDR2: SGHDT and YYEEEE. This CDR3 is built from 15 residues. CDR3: CASSAEGPTYYEQYF. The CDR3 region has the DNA TGTGCCAGCAGCGCAGAGGGACCGACGTACTACGAGCAGTACTTC.

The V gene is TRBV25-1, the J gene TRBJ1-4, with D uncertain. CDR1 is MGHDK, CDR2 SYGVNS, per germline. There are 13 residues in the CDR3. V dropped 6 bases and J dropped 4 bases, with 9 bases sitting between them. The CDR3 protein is CASSRQINEKLFF. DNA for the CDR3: TGTGCCAGCAGCCGGCAAATTAATGAAAAACTGTTTTTT. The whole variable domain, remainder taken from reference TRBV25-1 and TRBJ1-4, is EADIYQTPRYLVIGTGKKITLECSQTMGHDKMYWYQQDPGMELHLIHYSYGVNSTEKGDLSSESTVSRIRTEHFPLTLESARPSHTSQYLCASSRQINEKLFFGSGTQLSVL.

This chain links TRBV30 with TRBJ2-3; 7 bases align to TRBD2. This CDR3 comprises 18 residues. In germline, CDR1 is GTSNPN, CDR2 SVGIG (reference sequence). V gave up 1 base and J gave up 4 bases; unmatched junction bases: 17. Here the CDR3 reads CAWSAKAGVPKTPDTQYF. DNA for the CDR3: TGTGCCTGGAGTGCGAAGGCGGGAGTTCCCAAAACCCCAGATACGCAGTATTTT.

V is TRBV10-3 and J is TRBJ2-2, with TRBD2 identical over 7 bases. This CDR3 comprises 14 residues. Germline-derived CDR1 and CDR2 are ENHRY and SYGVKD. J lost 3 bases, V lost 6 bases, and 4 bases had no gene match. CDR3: CAIRISGDTGELFF. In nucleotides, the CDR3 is TGTGCCATCAGGATCAGCGGGGACACCGGGGAGCTGTTTTTT.

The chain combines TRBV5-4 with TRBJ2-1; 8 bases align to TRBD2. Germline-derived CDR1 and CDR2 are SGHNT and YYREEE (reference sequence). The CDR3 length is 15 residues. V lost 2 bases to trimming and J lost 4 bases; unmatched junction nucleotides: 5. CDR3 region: CASSFTSGYYNEQFF. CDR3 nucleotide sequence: TGTGCCAGCAGCTTTACTAGCGGATATTACAATGAGCAGTTCTTC.

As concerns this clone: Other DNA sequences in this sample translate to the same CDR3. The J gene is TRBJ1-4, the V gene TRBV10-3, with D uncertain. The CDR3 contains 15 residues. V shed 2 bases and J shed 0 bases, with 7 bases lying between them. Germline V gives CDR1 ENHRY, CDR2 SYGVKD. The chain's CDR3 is CAISEAATTNEKLFF. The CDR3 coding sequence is TGTGCCATCAGTGAGGCGGCAACAACTAATGAAAAACTGTTTTTT.

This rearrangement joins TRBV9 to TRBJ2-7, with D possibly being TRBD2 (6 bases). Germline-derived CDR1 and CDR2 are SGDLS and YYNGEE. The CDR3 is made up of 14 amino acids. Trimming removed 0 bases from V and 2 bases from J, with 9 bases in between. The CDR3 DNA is TGTGCCAGCAGCGTAGCCGGGAGCCCCTACGAGCAGTACTTC. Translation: CASSVAGSPYEQYF.

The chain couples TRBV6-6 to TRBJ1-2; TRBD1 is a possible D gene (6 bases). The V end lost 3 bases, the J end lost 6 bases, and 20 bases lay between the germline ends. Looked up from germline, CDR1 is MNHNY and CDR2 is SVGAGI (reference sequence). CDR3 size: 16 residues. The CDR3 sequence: CASSYSETGRGHGYTF. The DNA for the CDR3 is TGTGCCAGCAGTTATTCCGAGACAGGCCGGGGCCATGGCTACACCTTC.